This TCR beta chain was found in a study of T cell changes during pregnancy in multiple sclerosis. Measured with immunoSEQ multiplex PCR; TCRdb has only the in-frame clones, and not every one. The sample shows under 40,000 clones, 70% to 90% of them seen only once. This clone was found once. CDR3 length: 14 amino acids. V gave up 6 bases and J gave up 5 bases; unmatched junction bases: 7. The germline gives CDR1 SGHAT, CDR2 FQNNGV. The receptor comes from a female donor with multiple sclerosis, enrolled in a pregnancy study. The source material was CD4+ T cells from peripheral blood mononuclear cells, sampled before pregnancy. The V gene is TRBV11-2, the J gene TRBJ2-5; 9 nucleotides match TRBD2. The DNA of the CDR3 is TGTGCCAGCAGTACAATAGCGGGGGAGGAGACCCAGTACTTC. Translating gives CASSTIAGEETQYF.